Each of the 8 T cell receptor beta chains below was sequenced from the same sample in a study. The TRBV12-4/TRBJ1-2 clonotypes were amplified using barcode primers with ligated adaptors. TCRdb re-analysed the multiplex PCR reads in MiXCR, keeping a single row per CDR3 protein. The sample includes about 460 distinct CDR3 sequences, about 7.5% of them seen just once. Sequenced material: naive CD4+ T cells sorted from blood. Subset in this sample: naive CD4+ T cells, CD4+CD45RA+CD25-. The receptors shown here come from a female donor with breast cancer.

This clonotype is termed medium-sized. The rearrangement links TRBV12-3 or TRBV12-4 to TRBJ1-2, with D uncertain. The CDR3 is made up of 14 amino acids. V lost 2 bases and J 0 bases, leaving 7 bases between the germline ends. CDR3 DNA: TGTGCCAGCAGTTTATTCCCCTCTAACTATGGCTACACCTTC. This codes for CASSLFPSNYGYTF.

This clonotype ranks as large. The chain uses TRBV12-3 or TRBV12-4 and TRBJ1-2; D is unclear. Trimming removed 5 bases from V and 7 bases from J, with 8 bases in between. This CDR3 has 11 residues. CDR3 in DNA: TGTGCCAGCAGTGACACAACTGGCTACACCTTC. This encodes CASSDTTGYTF.

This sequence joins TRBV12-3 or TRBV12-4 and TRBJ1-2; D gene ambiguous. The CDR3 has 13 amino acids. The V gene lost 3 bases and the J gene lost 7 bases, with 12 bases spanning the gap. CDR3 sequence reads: CASSFRERGGYTF. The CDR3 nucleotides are TGTGCCAGCAGTTTTCGGGAGCGGGGTGGCTACACCTTC.

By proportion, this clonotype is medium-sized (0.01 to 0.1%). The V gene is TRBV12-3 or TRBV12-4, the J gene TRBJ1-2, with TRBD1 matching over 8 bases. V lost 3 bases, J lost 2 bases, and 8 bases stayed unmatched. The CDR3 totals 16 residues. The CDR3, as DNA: TGTGCCAGCAGTTTCTCCGCGGGGACAGGCAACTATGGCTACACCTTC. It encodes CASSFSAGTGNYGYTF.

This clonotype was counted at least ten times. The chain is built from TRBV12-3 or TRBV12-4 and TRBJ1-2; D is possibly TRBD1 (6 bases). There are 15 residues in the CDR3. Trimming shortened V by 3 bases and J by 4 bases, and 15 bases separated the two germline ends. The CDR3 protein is CASSFRRGWGYGYTF. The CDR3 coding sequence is TGTGCCAGCAGTTTCCGCAGGGGATGGGGCTATGGCTACACCTTC.

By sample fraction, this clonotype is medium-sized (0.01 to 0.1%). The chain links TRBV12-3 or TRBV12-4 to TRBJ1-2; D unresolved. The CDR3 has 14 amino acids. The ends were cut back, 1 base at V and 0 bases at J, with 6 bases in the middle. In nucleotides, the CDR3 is TGTGCCAGCAGTTTAGTCCGGTCTAACTATGGCTACACCTTC. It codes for CASSLVRSNYGYTF.

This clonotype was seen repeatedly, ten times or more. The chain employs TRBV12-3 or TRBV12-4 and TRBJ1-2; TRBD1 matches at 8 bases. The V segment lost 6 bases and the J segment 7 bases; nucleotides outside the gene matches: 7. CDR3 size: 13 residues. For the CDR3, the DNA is TGTGCCAGCAGCCTAGGACAGGGTAGTGGCTACACCTTC. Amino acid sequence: CASSLGQGSGYTF.

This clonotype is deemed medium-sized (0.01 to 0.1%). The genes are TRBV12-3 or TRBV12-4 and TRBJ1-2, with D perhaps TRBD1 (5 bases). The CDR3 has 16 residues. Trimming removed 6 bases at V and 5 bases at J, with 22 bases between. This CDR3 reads CASSPQGPRVGYGYTF. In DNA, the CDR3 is TGTGCCAGCAGCCCTCAGGGACCGCGGGTTGGATATGGCTACACCTTC.